This is a list of T cell receptor beta chains from one sample in a study of blood T cell repertoires in COVID-19. Data came from immunoSEQ multiplex PCR; TCRdb stores just in-frame clones and leaves some out. The sample lists fewer than 250,000 clones, about four fifths seen once, with about 3.9% in the top ten. Material: PBMCs or T cells enriched from blood (not recorded which). These receptors were taken from a woman aged 40 to 55 who had been exposed to COVID-19. Both conserved end residues are part of each CDR3. The size entry is marked missing in some rows and otherwise reads once, few, many or a size class.

clone_size	v_call	j_call	cdr3_aa
.	TRBV19	TRBJ2-2	CASSIELAGVNTGELFF
many	TRBV19	TRBJ1-5	CASSTWRGGHGGNQPQHF
.	TRBV3-1/TRBV3-2	TRBJ2-2	CASSQEPGYTGELFF
.	TRBV7-2	TRBJ1-3	CASSPHSDRHTIYF
.	TRBV13	TRBJ1-6	CASSVLQGSNSPLHF
.	TRBV7-2	TRBJ2-3	CASSLALAGSTDTQYF
.	TRBV19	TRBJ1-2	CASSMSSYGYGYTF
.	TRBV7-9	TRBJ1-1	CASSPNRGGGTEAFF
.	TRBV6-1	TRBJ1-5	CAGGVPNQPQHF
.	TRBV7-2	TRBJ1-5	CASSLGQSFQPQHF
.	TRBV19	TRBJ1-3	CAGNRGRFSGNTIYF
.	TRBV27	TRBJ2-3	CASRGSGGARDTQYF
.	TRBV12-5	TRBJ1-1	CASGSLDRGAEAFF